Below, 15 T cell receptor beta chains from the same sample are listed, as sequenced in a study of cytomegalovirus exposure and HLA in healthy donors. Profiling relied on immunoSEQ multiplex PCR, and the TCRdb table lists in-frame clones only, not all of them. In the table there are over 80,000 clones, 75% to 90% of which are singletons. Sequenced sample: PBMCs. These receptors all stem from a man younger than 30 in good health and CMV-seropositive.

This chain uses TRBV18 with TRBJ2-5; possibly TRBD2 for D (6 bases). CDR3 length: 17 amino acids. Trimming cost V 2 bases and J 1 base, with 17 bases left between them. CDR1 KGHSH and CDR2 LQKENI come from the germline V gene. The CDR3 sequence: CASSPSPSGVTQETQYF. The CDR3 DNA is TGTGCCAGCTCACCATCTCCATCGGGGGTTACCCAAGAGACCCAGTACTTC.

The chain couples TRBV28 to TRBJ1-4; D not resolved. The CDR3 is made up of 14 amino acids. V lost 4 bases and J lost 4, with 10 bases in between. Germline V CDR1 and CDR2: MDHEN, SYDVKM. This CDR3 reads CASSSPSLNEKLFF. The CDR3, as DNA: TGTGCCAGCAGTTCCCCGAGTCTTAATGAAAAACTGTTTTTT.

CDR3 sequence reads: CASSVPPEAGGAQQYF. DNA of the CDR3: TGTGCCAGCAGTGTCCCCCCGGAAGCGGGAGGGGCCCAGCAGTACTTC. The rearrangement links TRBV6-1 to TRBJ2-7; 10 nucleotides match TRBD2. The germline CDR1 and CDR2 sequences are MNHNS and SASEGT. The CDR3 covers 16 residues. The ends lost 4 bases at V and 8 bases at J; junction bases unmatched: 14.

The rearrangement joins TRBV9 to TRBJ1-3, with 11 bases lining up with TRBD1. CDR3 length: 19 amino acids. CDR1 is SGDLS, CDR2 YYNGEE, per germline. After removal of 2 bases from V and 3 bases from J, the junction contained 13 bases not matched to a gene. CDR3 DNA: TGTGCCAGCAGCGTCGCCGGGACAGGGGGGTTCGAAGGTGGAAACACCATATATTTT. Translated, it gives CASSVAGTGGFEGGNTIYF. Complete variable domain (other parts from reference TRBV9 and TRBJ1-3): DSGVTQTPKHLITATGQRVTLRCSPRSGDLSVYWYQQSLDQGLQFLIQYYNGEERAKGNILERFSAQQFPDLHSELNLSSLELGDSALYFCASSVAGTGGFEGGNTIYFGEGSWLTVV.

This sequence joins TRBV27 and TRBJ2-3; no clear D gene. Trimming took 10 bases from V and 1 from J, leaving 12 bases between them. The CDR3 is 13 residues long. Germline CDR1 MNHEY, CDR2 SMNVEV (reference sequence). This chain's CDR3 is CATLLPGTDTQYF. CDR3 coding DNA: TGTGCCACCCTCCTACCCGGCACAGATACGCAGTATTTT.

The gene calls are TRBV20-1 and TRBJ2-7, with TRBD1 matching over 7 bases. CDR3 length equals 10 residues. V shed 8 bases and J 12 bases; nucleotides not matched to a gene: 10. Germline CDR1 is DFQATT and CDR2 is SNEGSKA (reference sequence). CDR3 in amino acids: CSPGDSPPYF. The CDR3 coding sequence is TGCAGTCCCGGGGACAGCCCTCCGTACTTC.

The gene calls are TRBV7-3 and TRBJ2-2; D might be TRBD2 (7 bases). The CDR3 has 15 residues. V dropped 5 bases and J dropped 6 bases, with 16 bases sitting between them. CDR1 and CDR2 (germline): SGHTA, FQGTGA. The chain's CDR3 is CASSPRGGASGELFF. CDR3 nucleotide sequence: TGTGCCAGCAGCCCGCGTGGGGGGGCGTCCGGGGAGCTGTTTTTT.

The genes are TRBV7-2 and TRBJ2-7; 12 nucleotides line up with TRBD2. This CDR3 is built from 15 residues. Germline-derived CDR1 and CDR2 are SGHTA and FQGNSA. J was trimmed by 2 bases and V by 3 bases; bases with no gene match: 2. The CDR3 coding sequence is TGTGCCAGCAGCTTTACTAGCGGGAGGACCTACGAGCAGTACTTC. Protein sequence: CASSFTSGRTYEQYF.

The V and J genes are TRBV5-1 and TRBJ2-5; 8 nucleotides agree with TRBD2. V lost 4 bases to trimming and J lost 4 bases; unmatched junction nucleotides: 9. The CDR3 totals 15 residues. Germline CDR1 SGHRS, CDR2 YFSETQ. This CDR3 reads CASSPQSGRGETQYF. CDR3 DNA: TGCGCCAGCAGCCCTCAAAGCGGGAGAGGAGAGACCCAGTACTTC.

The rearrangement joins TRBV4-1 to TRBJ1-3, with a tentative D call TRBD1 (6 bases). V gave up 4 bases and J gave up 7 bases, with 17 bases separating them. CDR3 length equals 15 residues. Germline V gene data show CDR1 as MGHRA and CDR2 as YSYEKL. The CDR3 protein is CASSPGRGPGNTIYF. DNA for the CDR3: TGCGCCAGCAGCCCGGGCAGGGGCCCCGGGAACACCATATATTTT.

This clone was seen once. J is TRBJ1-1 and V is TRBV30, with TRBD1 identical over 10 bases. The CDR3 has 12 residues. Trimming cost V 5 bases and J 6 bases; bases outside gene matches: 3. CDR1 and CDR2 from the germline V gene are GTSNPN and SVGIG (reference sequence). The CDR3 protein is CAWDRGLAEAFF. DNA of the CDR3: TGTGCCTGGGACAGGGGGCTCGCTGAAGCTTTCTTT.

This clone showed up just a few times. The CDR3 sequence: CASSFGNYEQYF. The CDR3 region has the DNA TGTGCCAGCAGTTTTGGCAACTACGAGCAGTACTTC. The V gene is TRBV27, the J gene TRBJ2-7; D call uncertain. The length of the CDR3 is 12 residues. Germline V gives CDR1 MNHEY, CDR2 SMNVEV (reference sequence). Between the trimmed V and J ends, which lost 3 bases and 3 bases, there was a span of 6 bases.

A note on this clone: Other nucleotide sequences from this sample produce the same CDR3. The CDR3 sequence: CASSLRGGNTIYF. CDR3 coding DNA: TGTGCCAGCAGCTTGAGAGGAGGAAACACCATATATTTT. The genes are TRBV5-4 and TRBJ1-3; D gene ambiguous. The CDR3 spans 13 residues. V lost 1 base and J 4 bases, leaving 6 bases between the germline ends. CDR1 is SGHNT, CDR2 YYREEE, per germline (reference sequence).

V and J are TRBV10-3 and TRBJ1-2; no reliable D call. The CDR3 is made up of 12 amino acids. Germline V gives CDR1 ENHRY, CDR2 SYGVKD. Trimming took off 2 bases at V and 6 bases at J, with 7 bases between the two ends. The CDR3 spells CAISEGRHGYTF. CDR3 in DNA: TGTGCCATCAGTGAGGGGAGGCATGGCTACACCTTC.

The CDR3 region has the DNA TGTGCCAGCAGCTCGGACAGGAGTCCCTACGAGCAGTACTTC. It codes for CASSSDRSPYEQYF. The rearrangement joins TRBV7-2 to TRBJ2-7; 7 bases line up with TRBD1. The germline V gene has CDR1 SGHTA and CDR2 FQGNSA. The V gene end was trimmed by 4 bases and the J gene end by 2 bases; junction bases not matched to a gene: 5. The CDR3 consists of 14 residues.